A single sample gave rise to the 29 T cell receptor beta chains below, sequenced in a study of lymphopenia after photon versus proton radiotherapy. The assay was immunoSEQ multiplex PCR, and TCRdb's table has in-frame clones only and misses some. Found here are around 30,000 clones, 89% of them singletons; the top ten hold less than 8%. The sample was peripheral blood, taken from a patient treated with proton-based radiotherapy. The receptor source for this set is a woman in her seventies with pancreatic cancer. Some clones in this sample may be carry-over from other donors' samples.

This clone was detected only once. The rearrangement links TRBV4-1 to TRBJ1-2, with 7 nucleotides matching TRBD1. Germline CDR1 MGHRA, CDR2 YSYEKL. CDR3 length equals 16 residues. V gave up 0 bases and J gave up 0 bases; unmatched junction bases: 4. The CDR3, as DNA: TGCGCCAGCAGCCAAGAAGACAGGGATCCTAACTATGGCTACACCTTC. This sequence encodes CASSQEDRDPNYGYTF.

V usage is TRBV6-4 and J usage is TRBJ2-2; 10 bases map to TRBD1. J was trimmed by 7 bases and V by 6 bases; bases with no gene match: 5. This CDR3 contains 14 residues. Germline V gives CDR1 MRHNA, CDR2 SNTAGT. CDR3 nucleotide sequence: TGTGCCAGCAGCCCGGGACAGGGGAACGGGGAGCTGTTTTTT. This codes for CASSPGQGNGELFF.

This chain uses TRBV5-1 with TRBJ1-1; D not certain. Trimming shortened V by 6 bases and J by 1 base, and 16 bases separated the two germline ends. In germline, CDR1 is SGHRS, CDR2 YFSETQ. The CDR3 extends over 15 amino acids. The CDR3 DNA sequence: TGCGCCAGCACCTCGCGAGTGGGAGGGAACACTGAAGCTTTCTTT. It yields the protein CASTSRVGGNTEAFF.

The chain is built from TRBV7-2 and TRBJ2-2, with 8 bases that match TRBD1. The CDR3 is 15 amino acids. Trimming at V came to 5 bases and at J to 3 bases, leaving 5 bases not matched to a gene. Germline lookup yields CDR1 SGHTA and CDR2 FQGNSA. The CDR3 DNA reads as TGTGCCAGCAGCGAAGGACAGGGAGACACCGGGGAGCTGTTTTTT. It specifies CASSEGQGDTGELFF.

This chain links TRBV27 with TRBJ1-1; D is perhaps TRBD1 (5 bases). This CDR3 comprises 14 residues. The V and J ends lost 3 bases and 9 bases respectively, with 17 bases between them. The germline gives CDR1 MNHEY, CDR2 SMNVEV (reference sequence). The CDR3 reads CASSFWPPGSQAFF. CDR3 bases: TGTGCCAGCAGTTTCTGGCCCCCAGGGAGCCAAGCTTTCTTT.

The rearrangement links TRBV6-1 to TRBJ2-7; no reliable D call. This CDR3 is 13 amino acids long. V lost 7 bases to trimming and J lost 0 bases, with 10 bases between them. The V gene's germline CDR1 is MNHNS and CDR2 SASEGT. The CDR3 coding sequence is TGTGCCAGCATGCCGGGCAGCTCCTACGAGCAGTACTTC. As protein: CASMPGSSYEQYF.

This chain joins TRBV11-3 and TRBJ1-5; the match to TRBD1 covers 9 bases. CDR3 length equals 20 residues. Germline CDR1 SGHNT, CDR2 YENEEA. V trimming: 5 bases; J trimming: 0 bases; junction bases outside the gene matches: 17. As DNA, the CDR3 is TGTGCCAGCAGCCTCGACGAACCGGGACAGGGACTCCCTAGCAATCAGCCCCAGCATTTT. Residues: CASSLDEPGQGLPSNQPQHF.

The genes are TRBV28 and TRBJ1-5, with unresolved D. This CDR3 has 16 amino acids. V lost 3 bases and J 0 bases, leaving 12 bases between the germline ends. Germline V lookup: CDR1 MDHEN, CDR2 SYDVKM. The CDR3 region has the DNA TGTGCCAGCAGTTTGCCCCCCACGGTTAGCAATCAGCCCCAGCATTTT. Translation gives CASSLPPTVSNQPQHF.

The chain combines TRBV18 with TRBJ1-1, with TRBD1 as a possible D gene (6 bases). The CDR3 is 14 residues long. V was pared by 5 bases and J by 0 bases, with 10 bases between. Germline loops: CDR1 KGHSH, CDR2 LQKENI. The CDR3 loop reads CASSIGQMNTEAFF. The CDR3 DNA follows: TGTGCCAGCTCAATCGGACAGATGAACACTGAAGCTTTCTTT.

The chain is built from TRBV7-9 and TRBJ2-3; 9 positions match TRBD1. Trimming took 5 bases from V and 9 from J; bases not matched to a gene: 3. Germline V gives CDR1 SEHNR, CDR2 FQNEAQ (reference sequence). The CDR3 runs to 12 residues. The CDR3 sequence: CASSEQGATQYF. For the CDR3, the DNA is TGTGCCAGCAGCGAACAGGGGGCCACGCAGTATTTT.

The chain carries TRBV27 and TRBJ2-1, with 8 bases lining up with TRBD2. Germline CDR1 is MNHEY and CDR2 is SMNVEV (reference sequence). J gave up 2 bases and V 8 bases, and 5 bases lay outside the gene matches. This CDR3 has 14 residues. The DNA for the CDR3 is TGTGCCAGCCAACGGGAGGGCACCTACAATGAGCAGTTCTTC. Protein: CASQREGTYNEQFF.

V and J are TRBV30 and TRBJ1-2; the D gene is possibly TRBD1 (5 bases). V lost 5 bases and J 6 bases, leaving 13 bases between the germline ends. Germline V gene sequence: CDR1 GTSNPN, CDR2 SVGIG (reference sequence). The CDR3 sequence is 12 residues long. The CDR3 DNA reads as TGTGCCTGGGAGGCAGACAGTCATGGCTACACCTTC. It encodes CAWEADSHGYTF.

This chain joins TRBV19 and TRBJ1-2; no definite D call. The length of the CDR3 is 14 residues. The V and J ends lost 2 bases and 4 bases respectively, with 11 bases between them. The germline gives CDR1 LNHDA, CDR2 SQIVND (reference sequence). DNA of the CDR3: TGTGCCAGTAGTATACAAGGGCTGGGCTATGGCTACACCTTC. It specifies CASSIQGLGYGYTF.

V gene TRBV5-1 combines with J gene TRBJ1-1, with TRBD1 as a possible D gene (6 bases). Germline-derived CDR1 and CDR2 are SGHRS and YFSETQ. The CDR3 is 15 amino acids. The ends were cut back, 0 bases at V and 1 base at J, with 10 bases in the middle. The CDR3 nucleotides read TGCGCCAGCAGCTTGGCTCCGGGGGCGAACACTGAAGCTTTCTTT. It codes for CASSLAPGANTEAFF.

This clone was picked up one time. The genes are TRBV5-1 and TRBJ2-5; 9 bases agree with TRBD2. This CDR3 is built from 17 residues. Per germline, CDR1 SGHRS and CDR2 YFSETQ. V dropped 0 bases and J dropped 1; count of bases not matched to a gene: 7. CDR3: CASSLAGLAGVQETQYF. CDR3 nucleotides: TGCGCCAGCAGCTTGGCCGGGTTAGCGGGAGTCCAAGAGACCCAGTACTTC.

The chain carries TRBV9 and TRBJ2-7; 12 bases fit TRBD1. Germline CDR1 and CDR2: SGDLS and YYNGEE. The CDR3 extends over 17 amino acids. After removal of 4 bases from V and 9 bases from J, the junction contained 17 bases not matched to a gene. The CDR3 spells CASSPRSGTGGLARQYF. The DNA of the CDR3 is TGTGCCAGCAGCCCGCGATCCGGGACAGGGGGCTTGGCTCGGCAGTACTTC.

This clone showed up just a few times. The chain joins TRBV10-2 to TRBJ1-5; possibly TRBD1 for D (5 bases). The CDR3 contains 16 residues. V lost 2 bases to trimming and J lost 2 bases, with 13 bases between them. Germline CDR1 is WSHSY and CDR2 is SAAADI. The CDR3 nucleotides are TGCGCCAGCAGTGAGGCGGCAGGGAGTGGCAATCAGCCCCAGCATTTT. Its translation: CASSEAAGSGNQPQHF.

This rearrangement joins TRBV6-5 to TRBJ1-5, with 7 positions matching TRBD1. This CDR3 is built from 15 residues. Looked up from germline, CDR1 is MNHEY and CDR2 is SVGAGI. The junction had 2 bases not matched to a gene; V was cut back by 0 bases and J by 3 bases. In nucleotides, the CDR3 is TGTGCCAGCAGTTACTCGGGACAGTACAATCAGCCCCAGCATTTT. Its translation: CASSYSGQYNQPQHF.

The rearrangement joins TRBV7-2 to TRBJ2-1; TRBD1 might be the D (5 bases). The CDR3 is made up of 14 amino acids. Per the germline V gene, CDR1 is SGHTA and CDR2 is FQGNSA. V shed 5 bases and J shed 4 bases, with 12 bases lying between them. CDR3 DNA sequence: TGTGCCAGCAGCGCTCGACAGTTATACAATGAGCAGTTCTTC. Its protein product is CASSARQLYNEQFF.

The chain is built from TRBV9 and TRBJ1-1; D is possibly TRBD1 (6 bases). V lost 3 bases to trimming and J lost 3 bases, with 9 bases between them. The CDR3 is made up of 13 amino acids. The germline gives CDR1 SGDLS, CDR2 YYNGEE. The CDR3 reads CASSAHRDTEAFF. The CDR3 coding sequence is TGTGCCAGCAGCGCACACAGGGACACTGAAGCTTTCTTT. The full variable domain, completed using reference TRBV9 and TRBJ1-1, is DSGVTQTPKHLITATGQRVTLRCSPRSGDLSVYWYQQSLDQGLQFLIQYYNGEERAKGNILERFSAQQFPDLHSELNLSSLELGDSALYFCASSAHRDTEAFFGQGTRLTVV.

V gene TRBV10-3 combines with J gene TRBJ1-1; D unclear. The length of the CDR3 is 14 residues. CDR1 is ENHRY, CDR2 SYGVKD, per germline. Trimming took 8 bases from V and 4 from J, leaving 17 bases between them. The CDR3 DNA reads TGTGCCATCTTTTCCCGGGAAGAGGGCACTGAAGCTTTCTTT. It translates to CAIFSREEGTEAFF.

This chain joins TRBV28 and TRBJ2-1, with 10 nucleotides matching TRBD2. Unmatched junction bases numbered 4, after V lost 1 base and J lost 7 bases. Germline assignment: CDR1 MDHEN and CDR2 SYDVKM. The CDR3 runs 15 residues. CDR3 region: CASSLSAGGLNEQFF. In DNA form, the CDR3 reads TGTGCCAGCAGTTTATCAGCGGGAGGGTTAAATGAGCAGTTCTTC.

The chain recombines TRBV5-1 with TRBJ1-2, with TRBD1 matching 9 bases. Germline assignment: CDR1 SGHRS and CDR2 YFSETQ. The CDR3 is 17 amino acids. V lost 0 bases, J lost 6 bases, and 12 bases stayed unmatched. DNA of the CDR3: TGCGCCAGCAGCTTGGCAAGTCCGGGACAGGGTAAGGATGGCTACACCTTC. It specifies CASSLASPGQGKDGYTF.

The chain recombines TRBV7-9 with TRBJ2-3, with D possibly TRBD1 on 6 matching bases. Germline lookup yields CDR1 SEHNR and CDR2 FQNEAQ (reference sequence). The CDR3 runs 15 residues. The germline V and J ends were trimmed by 3 bases and 0 bases, with 10 bases remaining between them. CDR3 nucleotides: TGTGCCAGCAGCTTCAGGGGTCTTAGCACAGATACGCAGTATTTT. The encoded protein is CASSFRGLSTDTQYF.

This chain joins TRBV4-3 and TRBJ2-7; D is possibly TRBD1 (6 bases). This CDR3 has 14 residues. V was cut by 0 bases and J by 3 bases, with 9 bases left in between. Germline CDR1 and CDR2: LGHNA and YSLEER. The CDR3 sequence is CASSQDGGSYEQYF. Here the CDR3 DNA reads TGCGCCAGCAGCCAAGATGGGGGCAGCTACGAGCAGTACTTC.

V and J are TRBV6-8 and TRBJ1-2; the D is unclear. Germline V gene sequence: CDR1 MNHGY, CDR2 SAAAGT. Trimming left V 4 bases short and J 6 bases short, with 6 bases between. The CDR3 totals 11 residues. The CDR3 protein is CASSSGNGYTF. In nucleotides, the CDR3 is TGTGCCAGCAGTTCCGGGAATGGCTACACCTTC.

The chain is built from TRBV6-1 and TRBJ1-2; possible D gene TRBD1, 5 bases. Trimming removed 4 bases at V and 2 bases at J, with 11 bases between. The CDR3 consists of 14 residues. Germline assignment: CDR1 MNHNS and CDR2 SASEGT. Here the CDR3 DNA reads TGTGCCAGCAGTGCTGACAGTCGAAACTATGGCTACACCTTC. Translation gives CASSADSRNYGYTF.

This chain connects TRBV28 to TRBJ1-6; D uncertain. Deletions cut 3 bases from V and 0 bases from J, with 9 bases between. Germline values: CDR1 MDHEN, CDR2 SYDVKM. CDR3 size: 16 residues. The CDR3 region has the DNA TGTGCCAGCAGTTTCAACCCTAGCTCCTATAATTCACCCCTCCACTTT. This translates into CASSFNPSSYNSPLHF.

V is TRBV25-1 and J is TRBJ2-3; weak D call: TRBD2 (6 bases). Trimming cost V 1 base and J 4 bases, with 15 bases left between them. The CDR3 covers 16 residues. Germline V lookup: CDR1 MGHDK, CDR2 SYGVNS. The CDR3 DNA is TGTGCCAGCAGTGAATCCGGGGGAGGAATCGCAGATACGCAGTATTTT. Its protein is CASSESGGGIADTQYF.